The rows below give T cell receptor beta chains drawn from one sample of a study of shared clonotypes between healthy human individuals. Only in-frame clones appear in the TCRdb table, and some are missing; sequencing was by immunoSEQ multiplex PCR. The table shows approximately 1,500,000 clones, with about 96% occurring only once. Sequencing was carried out using naive CD4+ T cells sorted from blood. The receptors were sampled from a man aged 25 to 40 in good health. Each CDR3 is given with its conserved first and last residue. Each record gives: clone size, J gene, V gene, D gene, CDR3 DNA, CDR3 protein. The D gene is left open where the match is weak. The size of a clone is reported for some rows only, either as once, few or many, or as a class for expanded clones.

NA,TRBJ1-4,TRBV10-3,TRBD1,TGTGCCACCTCATACCTGGGACAGCAAAATGAAAAACTGTTTTTT,CATSYLGQQNEKLFF
NA,TRBJ1-1,TRBV11-3,NA,TGTGCCAGCAGCTTTGATAATAGCGAGGCGGCTTTCTTT,CASSFDNSEAAFF
NA,TRBJ2-3,TRBV5-5,NA,TGTGCCAGCAGCTTTTTTGCGGCCACAGATACGCAGTATTTT,CASSFFAATDTQYF
once,TRBJ1-4,TRBV28,NA,TGTGCCAGCAGTACTCAGGGGAATCCCAATGAAAAACTGTTTTTT,CASSTQGNPNEKLFF
NA,TRBJ2-5,TRBV4-3,NA,TGCGCCAGCAGCCAAGAATATTCGGCCAGACAAGAGACCCAGTACTTC,CASSQEYSARQETQYF
NA,TRBJ2-1,TRBV14,NA,TGTGCCAGCAGCCAAGATCGGGCGGAGACCTACAATGAGCAGTTCTTC,CASSQDRAETYNEQFF
NA,TRBJ2-7,TRBV5-4,NA,TGTGCCAGCAGCTTCTCCGGGGGATCCTACGAGCAGTACTTC,CASSFSGGSYEQYF
NA,TRBJ2-4,TRBV7-2,NA,TGTGCCAGCTCCCCGAGGGGGGGACAGTACATTCAGTACTTC,CASSPRGGQYIQYF
NA,TRBJ2-7,TRBV18,TRBD2,TGTGCCAGCTCAGGCGGGAGCTACGAGCAGTACTTC,CASSGGSYEQYF
once,TRBJ1-1,TRBV10-3,NA,TGTGCCATCAGTGTAAGGGAGGGTGGATCGGGTCTGAACACTGAAGCTTTCTTT,CAISVREGGSGLNTEAFF
NA,TRBJ2-7,TRBV30,TRBD2,TGTGCCTGGACTCGCGGACTAGCGGGGAAACATGCCTCCTACGAGCAGTACTTC,CAWTRGLAGKHASYEQYF
NA,TRBJ1-5,TRBV28,TRBD1,TGTGCCAGCAGTTTACCGGGACAGGGCGGTCAGCCCCAGCATTTT,CASSLPGQGGQPQHF
NA,TRBJ2-1,TRBV5-6,NA,TGTGCCAGCAGCCGGAGGGCGGCACCTTACAATGAGCAGTTCTTC,CASSRRAAPYNEQFF
NA,TRBJ2-1,TRBV7-6,TRBD2,TGTGCCAGCAGCTTAGTAACTAGCGGGGTCAATGAGCAGTTCTTC,CASSLVTSGVNEQFF
NA,TRBJ2-1,TRBV18,TRBD2,TGTGCCAGCTCACCCTTGCTAGCGGGAGACTCCGAGAGCTCCTACAATGAGCAGTTCTTC,CASSPLLAGDSESSYNEQFF
NA,TRBJ1-3,TRBV7-2,NA,TGTGCCAGCAGCACTGGGCCCCCGGGCACCATATATTTT,CASSTGPPGTIYF
once,TRBJ2-7,TRBV6-5,NA,TGTGCCAGGGACTTGGCGGCCTCCTACGAGCAGTACTTC,CARDLAASYEQYF
NA,TRBJ2-7,TRBV7-2,TRBD2,TGTGCCAGCAGCTTCACTAGCGGGGTGTACGAGCAGTACTTC,CASSFTSGVYEQYF
few,TRBJ1-1,TRBV2,TRBD1,TGTGCCAGCAGTGCGGAGACAGGGGACACTGAAGCTTTCTTT,CASSAETGDTEAFF
NA,TRBJ2-2,TRBV19,NA,TGTGCCAGTAATCAAGGGTGGGTGAACACCGGGGAGCTGTTTTTT,CASNQGWVNTGELFF
NA,TRBJ1-1,TRBV29-1,TRBD1,TGCAGCGTTCACGGAGGGACAGTGGCCACTGAAGCTTTCTTT,CSVHGGTVATEAFF
NA,TRBJ1-4,TRBV10-3,NA,TGTGCCATCAGTGAGTCGGGGGCTCGGGAAGAAAAACTGTTTTTT,CAISESGAREEKLFF
NA,TRBJ2-1,TRBV6-5,TRBD2,TGTGCCAGCAGTTACTCCGGGACTAGCCTTGAGCAGTTCTTC,CASSYSGTSLEQFF
NA,TRBJ2-5,TRBV29-1,NA,TGCAGCGTTGTTGGAATCCAAGAGACCCAGTACTTC,CSVVGIQETQYF
few,TRBJ1-5,TRBV28,NA,TGTGCCAGCCGGAACAGGGTGAGCAATCAGCCCCAGCATTTT,CASRNRVSNQPQHF
NA,TRBJ2-2,TRBV7-2,TRBD2,TGTGCCAGCAGCTTAGGGGGTACTAGCGGGAGGGCCTTGGCCGGGGAGCTGTTTTTT,CASSLGGTSGRALAGELFF
once,TRBJ2-1,TRBV5-1,NA,TGCGCCAGCAGCTTGTTGGGGGGTGGCTCCTACAATGAGCAGTTCTTC,CASSLLGGGSYNEQFF
NA,TRBJ2-2,TRBV19,NA,TGTGCCAGTAATCGGGGCAGCGGGGAGCTGTTTTTT,CASNRGSGELFF
NA,TRBJ2-1,TRBV7-8,NA,TGTGCCAGCAGCTTAGACGGCTTGCGGGGTACCTACAATGAGCAGTTCTTC,CASSLDGLRGTYNEQFF
NA,TRBJ2-1,TRBV30,TRBD2,TGTGCCTGGAGTGTACAGGCTAGCGGGAGGAGGAATGAGCAGTTCTTC,CAWSVQASGRRNEQFF
NA,TRBJ2-1,TRBV11-3,TRBD2,TGTGCCAGCAGCTTAGATGGGACTAGGGGGAATGAGCAGTTCTTC,CASSLDGTRGNEQFF
NA,TRBJ1-2,TRBV5-4,NA,TGTGCCAGCAGCTTGCCCCGGATGAATATCTATGGCTACACCTTC,CASSLPRMNIYGYTF
NA,TRBJ2-1,TRBV4-1,NA,TGCGCCAGCAGCCAAGACGGTGAGCAGTTCTTC,CASSQDGEQFF
NA,TRBJ2-1,TRBV9,NA,TGTGCCAGCAGCGTAGATGGCGGGATCAGCTCCTACAATGAGCAGTTCTTC,CASSVDGGISSYNEQFF
NA,TRBJ2-1,TRBV5-6,TRBD1,TGTGCCAGCAGCCCGGGACAGGGGGGTACGAATGAGCAGTTCTTC,CASSPGQGGTNEQFF
NA,TRBJ2-7,TRBV28,TRBD2,TGTGCCCTCCGGGGACTAGCGGGAGGCACCTACGAGCAGTACTTC,CALRGLAGGTYEQYF
NA,TRBJ2-7,TRBV6-1,NA,TGTGCCAGCAGTGATTGGGGCCGCGAGCAGTACTTC,CASSDWGREQYF
NA,TRBJ2-3,TRBV4-3,NA,TGCGCCAGCAGCCAAGATGCGAGAACTAGCACAGATACGCAGTATTTT,CASSQDARTSTDTQYF
NA,TRBJ2-1,TRBV18,NA,TGTGCCAGCTCACCCCCGACGGCACGGGACAATGAGCAGTTCTTC,CASSPPTARDNEQFF
NA,TRBJ2-3,TRBV6-1,NA,TGTGCCAGCAGCCCCCTGGACGGTGGAAAGGGTACGCAGTATTTT,CASSPLDGGKGTQYF
NA,TRBJ2-7,TRBV7-2,NA,TGTGCCAGCAGCTTAATGCCCACCGAGCAGTACTTC,CASSLMPTEQYF
NA,TRBJ2-2,TRBV18,NA,TGTGCCAGCTCACCAAAGGACGGCGGGGAGCTGTTTTTT,CASSPKDGGELFF